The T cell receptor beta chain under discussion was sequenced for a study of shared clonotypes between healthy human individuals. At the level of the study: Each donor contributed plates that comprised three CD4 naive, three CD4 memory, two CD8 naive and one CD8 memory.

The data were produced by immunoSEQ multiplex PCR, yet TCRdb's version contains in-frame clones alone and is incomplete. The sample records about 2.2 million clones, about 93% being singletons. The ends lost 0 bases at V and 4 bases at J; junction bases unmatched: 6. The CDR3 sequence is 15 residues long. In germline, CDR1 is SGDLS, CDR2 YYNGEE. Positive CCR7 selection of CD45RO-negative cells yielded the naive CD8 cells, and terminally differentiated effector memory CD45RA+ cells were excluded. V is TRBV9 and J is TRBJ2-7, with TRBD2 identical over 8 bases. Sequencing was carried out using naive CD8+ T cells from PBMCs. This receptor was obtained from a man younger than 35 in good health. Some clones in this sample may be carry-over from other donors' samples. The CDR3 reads CASSVVGGAIYEQYF. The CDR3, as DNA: TGTGCCAGCAGCGTAGTCGGGGGGGCGATTTACGAGCAGTACTTC.